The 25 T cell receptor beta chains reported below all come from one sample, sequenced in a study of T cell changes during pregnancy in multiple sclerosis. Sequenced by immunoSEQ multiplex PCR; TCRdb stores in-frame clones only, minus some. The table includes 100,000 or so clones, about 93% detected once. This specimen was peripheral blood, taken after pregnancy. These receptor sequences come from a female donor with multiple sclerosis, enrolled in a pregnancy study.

CDR3 region: CASSPLRLAGREQPSGNEQFF. The CDR3 DNA is TGTGCCAGCTCACCCCTGAGGTTAGCGGGGAGAGAGCAACCGTCGGGCAATGAGCAGTTCTTC. The chain couples TRBV18 to TRBJ2-1; 8 nucleotides align to TRBD2. The V gene end was trimmed by 3 bases and the J gene end by 6 bases; junction bases not matched to a gene: 25. The CDR3 has 21 residues. The germline gives CDR1 KGHSH, CDR2 LQKENI.

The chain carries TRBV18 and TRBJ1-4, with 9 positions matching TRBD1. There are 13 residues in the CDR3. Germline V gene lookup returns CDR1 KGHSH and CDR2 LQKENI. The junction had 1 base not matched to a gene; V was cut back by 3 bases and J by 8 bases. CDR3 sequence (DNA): TGTGCCAGCTCACCGGGGACAGGGGAAAAACTGTTTTTT. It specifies CASSPGTGEKLFF.

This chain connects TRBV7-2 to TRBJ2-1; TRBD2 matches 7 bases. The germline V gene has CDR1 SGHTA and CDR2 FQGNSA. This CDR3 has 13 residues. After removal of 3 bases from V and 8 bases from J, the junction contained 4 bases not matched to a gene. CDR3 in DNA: TGTGCCAGCAGCTTCGGAGCGGGATATGAGCAGTTCTTC. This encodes CASSFGAGYEQFF.

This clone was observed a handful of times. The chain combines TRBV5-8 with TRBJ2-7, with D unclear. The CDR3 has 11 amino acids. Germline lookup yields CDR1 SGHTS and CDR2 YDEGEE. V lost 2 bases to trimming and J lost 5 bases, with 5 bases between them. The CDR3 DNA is TGTGCCAGCAGCTTTATCGACGAGCAGTACTTC. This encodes CASSFIDEQYF.

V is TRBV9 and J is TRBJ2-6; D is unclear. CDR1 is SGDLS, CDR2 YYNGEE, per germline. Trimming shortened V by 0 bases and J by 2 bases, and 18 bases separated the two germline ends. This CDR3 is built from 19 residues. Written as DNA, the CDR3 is TGTGCCAGCAGCGTAGCTCTAGGAAAGCTCTCTGCTGGGGCCAACGTCCTGACTTTC. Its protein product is CASSVALGKLSAGANVLTF.

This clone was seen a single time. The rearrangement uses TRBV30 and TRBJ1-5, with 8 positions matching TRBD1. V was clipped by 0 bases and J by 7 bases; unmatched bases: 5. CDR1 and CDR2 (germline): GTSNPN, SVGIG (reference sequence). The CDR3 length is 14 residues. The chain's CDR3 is CAWSVTGVPQPQHF. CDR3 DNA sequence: TGTGCCTGGAGTGTGACAGGGGTCCCCCAGCCCCAGCATTTT.

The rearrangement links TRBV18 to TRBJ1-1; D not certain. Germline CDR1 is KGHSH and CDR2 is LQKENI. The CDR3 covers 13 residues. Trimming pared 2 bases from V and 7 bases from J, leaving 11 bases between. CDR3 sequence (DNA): TGTGCCAGCTCACCAGCCGCCGGGGTTGAAGCTTTCTTT. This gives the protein CASSPAAGVEAFF.

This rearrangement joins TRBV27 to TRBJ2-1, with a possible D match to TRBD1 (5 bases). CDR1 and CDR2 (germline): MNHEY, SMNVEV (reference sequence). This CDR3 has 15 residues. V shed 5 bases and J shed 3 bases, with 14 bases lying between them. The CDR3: CASSPSTGFYNEQFF. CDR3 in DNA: TGTGCCAGCAGTCCGAGCACAGGATTCTACAATGAGCAGTTCTTC.

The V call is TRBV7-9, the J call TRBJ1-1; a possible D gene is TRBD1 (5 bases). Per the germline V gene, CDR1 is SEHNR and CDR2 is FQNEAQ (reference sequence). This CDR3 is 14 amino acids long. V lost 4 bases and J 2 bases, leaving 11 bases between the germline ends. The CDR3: CASSSAGGNTEAFF. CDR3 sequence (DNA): TGTGCCAGCAGCTCAGCGGGGGGTAACACTGAAGCTTTCTTT. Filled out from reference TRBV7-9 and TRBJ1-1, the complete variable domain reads DTGVSQNPRHKITKRGQNVTFRCDPISEHNRLYWYRQTLGQGPEFLTYFQNEAQLEKSRLLSDRFSAERPKGSFSTLEIQRTEQGDSAMYLCASSSAGGNTEAFFGQGTRLTVV.

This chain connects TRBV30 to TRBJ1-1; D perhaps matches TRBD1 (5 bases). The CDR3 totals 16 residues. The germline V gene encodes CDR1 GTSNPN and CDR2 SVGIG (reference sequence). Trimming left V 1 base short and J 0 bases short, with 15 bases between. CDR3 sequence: CAWSAPSGKMNTEAFF. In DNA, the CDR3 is TGTGCCTGGAGTGCTCCATCAGGGAAGATGAACACTGAAGCTTTCTTT.

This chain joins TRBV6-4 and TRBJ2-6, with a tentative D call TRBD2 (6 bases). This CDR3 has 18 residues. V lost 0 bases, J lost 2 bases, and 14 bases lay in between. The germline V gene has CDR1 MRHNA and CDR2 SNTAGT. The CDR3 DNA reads TGTGCCAGCAGTGACTCCCCTTGGAGGGGCCCTGGGGCCAACGTCCTGACTTTC. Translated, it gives CASSDSPWRGPGANVLTF.

The CDR3 protein is CASQRTLTDTQYF. DNA of the CDR3: TGTGCCAGCCAGCGGACCCTCACAGATACGCAGTATTTT. The V gene is TRBV6-1, the J gene TRBJ2-3; tentative D call: TRBD2 (5 bases). V was cut by 8 bases and J by 2 bases, with 11 bases left in between. This CDR3 is 13 amino acids long. In germline, CDR1 is MNHNS, CDR2 SASEGT.

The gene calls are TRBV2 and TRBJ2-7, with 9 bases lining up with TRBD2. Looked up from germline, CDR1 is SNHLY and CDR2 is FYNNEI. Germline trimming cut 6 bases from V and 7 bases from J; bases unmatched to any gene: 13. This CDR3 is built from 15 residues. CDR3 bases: TGTGCCAGCAGCCCTGGGATAGCGGGAGTGGGGGAGCAGTACTTC. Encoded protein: CASSPGIAGVGEQYF. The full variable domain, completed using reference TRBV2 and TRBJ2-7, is EPEVTQTPSHQVTQMGQEVILRCVPISNHLYFYWYRQILGQKVEFLVSFYNNEISEKSEIFDDQFSVERPDGSNFTLKIRSTKLEDSAMYFCASSPGIAGVGEQYFGPGTRLTVT.

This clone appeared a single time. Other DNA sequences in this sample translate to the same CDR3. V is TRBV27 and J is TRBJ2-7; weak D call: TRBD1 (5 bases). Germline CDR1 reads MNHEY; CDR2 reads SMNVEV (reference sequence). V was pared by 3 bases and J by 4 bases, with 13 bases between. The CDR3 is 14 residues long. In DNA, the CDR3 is TGTGCCAGCAGTTTGGGCAGGGTCTCGTACGAGCAGTACTTC. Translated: CASSLGRVSYEQYF.

CDR3 nucleotide sequence: TGTGCCAGCAGCCAAGATCGAGGGAACACTGAAGCTTTCTTT. Protein sequence: CASSQDRGNTEAFF. This chain joins TRBV4-2 and TRBJ1-1, with D uncertain. Germline CDR1 and CDR2: LGHNA and YNFKEQ. The V gene lost 0 bases and the J gene lost 1 base, with 6 bases spanning the gap. The CDR3 totals 14 residues.

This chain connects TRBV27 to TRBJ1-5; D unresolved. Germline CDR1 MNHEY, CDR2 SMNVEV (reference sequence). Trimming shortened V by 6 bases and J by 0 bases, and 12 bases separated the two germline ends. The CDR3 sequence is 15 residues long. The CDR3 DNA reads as TGTGCCAGCAGACTAACTCAGAGTAGCAATCAGCCCCAGCATTTT. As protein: CASRLTQSSNQPQHF.

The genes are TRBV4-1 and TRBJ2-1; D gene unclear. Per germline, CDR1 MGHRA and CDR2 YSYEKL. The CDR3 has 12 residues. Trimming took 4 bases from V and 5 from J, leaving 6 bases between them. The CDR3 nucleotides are TGCGCCAGCAGCCCGACTGACAATGAGCAGTTCTTC. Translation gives CASSPTDNEQFF.

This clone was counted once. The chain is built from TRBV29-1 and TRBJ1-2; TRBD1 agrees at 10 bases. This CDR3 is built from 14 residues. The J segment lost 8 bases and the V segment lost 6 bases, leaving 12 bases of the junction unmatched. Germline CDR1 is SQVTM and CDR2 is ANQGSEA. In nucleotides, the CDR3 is TGCAGCGTCGTCGACAGGGGGCGCGGAAGGGGCTACACCTTC. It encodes CSVVDRGRGRGYTF.

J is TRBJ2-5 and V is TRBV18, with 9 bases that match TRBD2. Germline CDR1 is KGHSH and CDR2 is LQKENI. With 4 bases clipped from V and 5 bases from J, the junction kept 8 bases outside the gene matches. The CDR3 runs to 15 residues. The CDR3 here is CASSLTSGGGETQYF. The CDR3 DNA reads TGTGCCAGCTCACTGACTAGCGGAGGGGGGGAGACCCAGTACTTC.

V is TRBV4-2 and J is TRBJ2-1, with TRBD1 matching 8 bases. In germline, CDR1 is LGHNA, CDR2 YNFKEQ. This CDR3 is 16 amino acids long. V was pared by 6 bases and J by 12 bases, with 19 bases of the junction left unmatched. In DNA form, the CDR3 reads TGTGCCAGCAGGCGCAAGATCTCAGATCCCAGGGGGCGGCAGTTCTTC. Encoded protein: CASRRKISDPRGRQFF.

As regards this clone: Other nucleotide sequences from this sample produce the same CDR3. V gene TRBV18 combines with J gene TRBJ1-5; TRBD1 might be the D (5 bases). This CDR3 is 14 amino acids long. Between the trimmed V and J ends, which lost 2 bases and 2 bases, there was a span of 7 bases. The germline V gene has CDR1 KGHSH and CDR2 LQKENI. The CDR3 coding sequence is TGTGCCAGCTCACCAGGGGCTGGCAATCAGCCCCAGCATTTT. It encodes CASSPGAGNQPQHF.

CDR3 nucleotide sequence: TGTGCCAGCAGCCCCCGATGGCGGGAGGTCTACGAGCAGTACTTC. This sequence encodes CASSPRWREVYEQYF. V is TRBV7-8 and J is TRBJ2-7; 8 bases are a match to TRBD2. This CDR3 has 15 residues. V lost 5 bases to trimming and J lost 3 bases; unmatched junction nucleotides: 9. Germline CDR1 SGHVS, CDR2 FQNEAQ.

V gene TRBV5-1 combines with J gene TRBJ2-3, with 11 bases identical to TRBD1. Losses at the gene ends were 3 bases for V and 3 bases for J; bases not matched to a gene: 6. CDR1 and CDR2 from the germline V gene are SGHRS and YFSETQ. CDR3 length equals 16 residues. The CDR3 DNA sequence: TGCGCCAGCAGCTCGGGGGACAGGGGGAAAACAGATACGCAGTATTTT. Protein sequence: CASSSGDRGKTDTQYF.

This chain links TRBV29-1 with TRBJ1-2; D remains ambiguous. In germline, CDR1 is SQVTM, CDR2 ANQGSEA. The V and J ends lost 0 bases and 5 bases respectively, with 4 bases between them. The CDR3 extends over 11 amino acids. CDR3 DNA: TGCAGCGTTGAAGATCGGTATGGCTACACCTTC. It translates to CSVEDRYGYTF.

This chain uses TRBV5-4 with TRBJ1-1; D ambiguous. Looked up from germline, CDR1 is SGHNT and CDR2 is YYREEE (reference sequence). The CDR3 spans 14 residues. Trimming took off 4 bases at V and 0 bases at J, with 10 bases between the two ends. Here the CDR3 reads CASSQQNLNTEAFF. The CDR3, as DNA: TGTGCCAGCAGCCAACAGAATTTGAACACTGAAGCTTTCTTT.